This T cell receptor beta chain was identified in a study of shared clonotypes between healthy human individuals. The study drew its donors from healthy HIV-negative adults without recent acute infections or vaccinations. Unsorted samples relied on tens of millions of PBMCs, which served as the source of genomic DNA. Produced via immunoSEQ multiplex PCR; TCRdb's table is partial and in-frame only. The sample gives some 450,000 clones, roughly three quarters of which show up once; about 12% is in the top ten. V gave up 2 bases and J gave up 4 bases, with 8 bases separating them. This CDR3 has 13 residues. CDR1 KGHSH and CDR2 LQKENI come from the germline V gene.

Source material: PBMCs. J is TRBJ2-5 and V is TRBV18; weak D call: TRBD1 (6 bases). The receptor comes from a woman aged 35 to 49 in good health. Some clones in this sample may be carry-over from other donors' samples. The CDR3 region has the DNA TGTGCCAGCTCACCAGCAGGGGTAGAGACCCAGTACTTC. Translation: CASSPAGVETQYF.